This T cell receptor beta chain was captured in a study of beta chain features in type 1 diabetes. Study-wide results and limits: TCRB CDR3s were moderately but significantly shorter in Type 1 diabetes patients in all four CD4+ subsets. Insertion counts at VDJ junctions were lower in type 1 diabetes patients, who also showed more deletions there.

Expressed TCRB transcripts were sequenced because the entire RNA isolate underwent reverse transcription. The method was immunoSEQ multiplex PCR; TCRdb's version includes in-frame clones alone and lacks a portion of them. The sample carries 250,000 to 350,000 clones, around 15% recorded once. Comment on this clone: Its specificity is not known.

This CDR3 spans 13 amino acids. The germline V gene encodes CDR1 GTSNPN and CDR2 SVGIG (reference sequence). Trimming removed 0 bases from V and 2 bases from J, with 4 bases in between. The clonotype comes from a man aged 25-45 years with type 1 diabetes. The V call is TRBV30, the J call TRBJ1-4; the D is unclear. Sequenced input: naive CD4+ T cells from blood. CDR3 nucleotide sequence: TGTGCCTGGAGTGTACAGACTAATGAAAAACTGTTTTTT. Its protein product is CAWSVQTNEKLFF.